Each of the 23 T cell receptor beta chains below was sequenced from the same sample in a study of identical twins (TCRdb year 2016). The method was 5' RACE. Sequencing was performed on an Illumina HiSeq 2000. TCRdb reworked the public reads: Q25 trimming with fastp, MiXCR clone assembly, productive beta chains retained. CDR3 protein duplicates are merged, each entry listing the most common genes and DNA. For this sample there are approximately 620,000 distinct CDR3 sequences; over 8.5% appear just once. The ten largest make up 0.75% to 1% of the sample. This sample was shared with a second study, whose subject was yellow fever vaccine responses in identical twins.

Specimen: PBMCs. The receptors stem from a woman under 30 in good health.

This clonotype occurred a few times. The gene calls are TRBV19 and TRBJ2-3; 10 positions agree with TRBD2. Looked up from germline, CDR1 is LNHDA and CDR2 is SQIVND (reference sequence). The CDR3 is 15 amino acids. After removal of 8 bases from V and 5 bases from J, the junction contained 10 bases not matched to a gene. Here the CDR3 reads CASALAGGLLDTQYF. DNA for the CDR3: TGTGCCAGTGCCTTAGCGGGGGGACTATTAGATACGCAGTATTTT.

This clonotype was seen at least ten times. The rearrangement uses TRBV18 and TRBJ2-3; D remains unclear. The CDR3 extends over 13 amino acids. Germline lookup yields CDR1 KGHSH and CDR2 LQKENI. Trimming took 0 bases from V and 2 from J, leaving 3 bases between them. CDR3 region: CASSPPYTDTQYF. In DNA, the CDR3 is TGTGCCAGCTCACCACCCTACACAGATACGCAGTATTTT.

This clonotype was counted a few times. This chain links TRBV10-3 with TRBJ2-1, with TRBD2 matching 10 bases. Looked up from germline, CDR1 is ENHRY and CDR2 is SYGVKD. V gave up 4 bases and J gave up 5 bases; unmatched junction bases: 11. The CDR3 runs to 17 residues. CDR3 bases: TGTGCCATCAGTGGTGGAATCCTAGCGGGAGTAGACAATGAGCAGTTCTTC. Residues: CAISGGILAGVDNEQFF.

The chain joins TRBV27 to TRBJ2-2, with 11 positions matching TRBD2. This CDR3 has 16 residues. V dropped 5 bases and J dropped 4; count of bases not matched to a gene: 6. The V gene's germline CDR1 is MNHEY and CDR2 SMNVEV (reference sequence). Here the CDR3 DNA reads TGTGCCAGCAGTCCTCATAGCGGGAGGGGCACCGGGGAGCTGTTTTTT. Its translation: CASSPHSGRGTGELFF.

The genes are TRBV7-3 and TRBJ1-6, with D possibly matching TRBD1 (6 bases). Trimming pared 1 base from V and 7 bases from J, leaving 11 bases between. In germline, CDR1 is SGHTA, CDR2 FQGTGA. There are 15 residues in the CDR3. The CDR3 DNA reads TGTGCCAGCAGCTTAAGGGGGCAGGTCAATTCACCCCTCCACTTT. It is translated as CASSLRGQVNSPLHF.

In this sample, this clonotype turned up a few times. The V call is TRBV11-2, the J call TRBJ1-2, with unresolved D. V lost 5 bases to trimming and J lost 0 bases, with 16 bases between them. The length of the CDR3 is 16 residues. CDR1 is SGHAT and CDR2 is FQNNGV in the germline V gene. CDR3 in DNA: TGTGCCAGCAGCGGGGAAATACGTAACCCTAACTATGGCTACACCTTC. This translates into CASSGEIRNPNYGYTF.

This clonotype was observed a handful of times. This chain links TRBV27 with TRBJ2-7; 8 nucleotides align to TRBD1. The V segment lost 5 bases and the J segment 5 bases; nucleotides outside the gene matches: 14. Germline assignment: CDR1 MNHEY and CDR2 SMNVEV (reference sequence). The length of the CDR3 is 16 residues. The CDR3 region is CASSPLMTGEKHEQYF. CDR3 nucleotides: TGTGCCAGCAGTCCACTCATGACAGGGGAAAAGCACGAGCAGTACTTC.

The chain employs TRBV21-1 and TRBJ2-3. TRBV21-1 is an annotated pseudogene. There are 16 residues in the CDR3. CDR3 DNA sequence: TGTGCCAGCAGCAAAGGTTGGGTGGATAGCACAGATACGCAGTATTTT. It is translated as CASSKGWVDSTDTQYF.

The CDR3 sequence is CAISGGPGNTIYF. The CDR3 bases are TGTGCCATCAGTGGGGGCCCCGGAAACACCATATATTTT. The gene calls are TRBV10-3 and TRBJ1-3, with D maybe TRBD1 (5 bases). The CDR3 contains 13 residues. V gave up 4 bases and J gave up 4 bases, with 8 bases separating them. CDR1 ENHRY and CDR2 SYGVKD come from the germline V gene.

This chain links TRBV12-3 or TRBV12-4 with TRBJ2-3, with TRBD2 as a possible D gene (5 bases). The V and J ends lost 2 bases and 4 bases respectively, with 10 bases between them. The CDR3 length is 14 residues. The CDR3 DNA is TGTGCCAGCAGTTTATCCGGGGATGCAGATACGCAGTATTTT. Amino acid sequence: CASSLSGDADTQYF.

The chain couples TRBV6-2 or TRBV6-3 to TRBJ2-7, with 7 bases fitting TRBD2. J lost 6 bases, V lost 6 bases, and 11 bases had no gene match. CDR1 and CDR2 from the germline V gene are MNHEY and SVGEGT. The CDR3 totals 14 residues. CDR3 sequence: CASSPSGLVGEQYF. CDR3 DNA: TGTGCCAGCAGCCCATCTGGACTAGTCGGCGAGCAGTACTTC.

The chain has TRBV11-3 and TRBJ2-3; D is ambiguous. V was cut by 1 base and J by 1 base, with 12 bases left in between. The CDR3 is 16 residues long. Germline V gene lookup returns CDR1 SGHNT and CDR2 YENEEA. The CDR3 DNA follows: TGTGCCAGCAGCTTAGGAACAGATTCAGGCACAGATACGCAGTATTTT. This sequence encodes CASSLGTDSGTDTQYF.

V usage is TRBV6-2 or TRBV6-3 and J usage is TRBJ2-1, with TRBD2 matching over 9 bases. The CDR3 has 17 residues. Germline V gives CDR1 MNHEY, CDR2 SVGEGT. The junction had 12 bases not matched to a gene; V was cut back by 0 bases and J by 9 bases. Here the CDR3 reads CASSYSAGASGKLEQFF. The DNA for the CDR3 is TGTGCCAGCAGTTACTCTGCTGGGGCTAGCGGGAAGCTTGAGCAGTTCTTC.

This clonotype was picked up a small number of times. The CDR3: CASTRSPGPTEQFF. CDR3 DNA sequence: TGTGCCAGCACCCGAAGTCCAGGGCCCACGGAGCAGTTCTTC. This chain joins TRBV2 and TRBJ2-1; possible D gene TRBD1, 5 bases. Germline V gene data show CDR1 as SNHLY and CDR2 as FYNNEI. Trimming pared 7 bases from V and 10 bases from J, leaving 20 bases between. The CDR3 covers 14 residues.

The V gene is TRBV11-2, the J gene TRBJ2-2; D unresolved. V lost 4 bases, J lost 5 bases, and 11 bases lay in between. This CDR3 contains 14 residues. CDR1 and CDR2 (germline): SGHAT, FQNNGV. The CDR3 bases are TGTGCCAGCAGCTCGTATACGCGAACCGGGGAGCTGTTTTTT. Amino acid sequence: CASSSYTRTGELFF. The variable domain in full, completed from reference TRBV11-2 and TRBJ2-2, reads EAGVAQSPRYKIIEKRQSVAFWCNPISGHATLYWYQQILGQGPKLLIQFQNNGVVDDSQLPKDRFSAERLKGVDSTLKIQPAKLEDSAVYLCASSSYTRTGELFFGEGSRLTVL.

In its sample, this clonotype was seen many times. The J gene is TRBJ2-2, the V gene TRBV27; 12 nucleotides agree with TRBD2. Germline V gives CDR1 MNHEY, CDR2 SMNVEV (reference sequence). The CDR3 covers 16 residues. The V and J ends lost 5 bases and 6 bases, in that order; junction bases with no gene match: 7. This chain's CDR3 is CASSRLTSGGSGELFF. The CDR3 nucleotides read TGTGCCAGCAGTCGCCTGACTAGCGGGGGCTCCGGGGAGCTGTTTTTT.

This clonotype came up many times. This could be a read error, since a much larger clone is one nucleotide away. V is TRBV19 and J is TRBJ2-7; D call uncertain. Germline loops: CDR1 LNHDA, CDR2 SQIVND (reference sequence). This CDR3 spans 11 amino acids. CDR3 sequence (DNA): TGTGCCAGCAGTATAGGGTACGAGCAGTACTTC. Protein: CASSIGYEQYF.

CDR3 in DNA: TGCAGTGCTAGGGGTCCCACTTCCTTAGCCACACCTACGCAGTATTTT. This codes for CSARGPTSLATPTQYF. The rearrangement links TRBV20-1 to TRBJ2-3; D is undetermined. The CDR3 totals 16 residues. Trimming pared 3 bases from V and 8 bases from J, leaving 24 bases between. The germline V gene encodes CDR1 DFQATT and CDR2 SNEGSKA (reference sequence).

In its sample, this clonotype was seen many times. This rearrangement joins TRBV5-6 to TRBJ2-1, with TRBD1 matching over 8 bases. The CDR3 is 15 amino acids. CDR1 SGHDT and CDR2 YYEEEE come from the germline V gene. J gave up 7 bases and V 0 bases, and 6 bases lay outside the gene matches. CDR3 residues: CASSLVGQGWNEQFF. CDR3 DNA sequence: TGTGCCAGCAGCTTGGTAGGACAGGGTTGGAATGAGCAGTTCTTC.

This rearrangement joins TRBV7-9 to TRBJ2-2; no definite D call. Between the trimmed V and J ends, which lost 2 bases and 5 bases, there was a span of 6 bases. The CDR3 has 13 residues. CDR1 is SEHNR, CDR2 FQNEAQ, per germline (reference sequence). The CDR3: CASSLYETGELFF. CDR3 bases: TGTGCCAGCAGCTTATACGAGACCGGGGAGCTGTTTTTT.

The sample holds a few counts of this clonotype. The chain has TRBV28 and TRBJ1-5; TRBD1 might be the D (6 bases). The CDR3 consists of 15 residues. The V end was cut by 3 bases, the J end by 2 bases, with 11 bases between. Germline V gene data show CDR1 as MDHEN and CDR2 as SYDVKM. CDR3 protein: CASSFGGGGNQPQHF. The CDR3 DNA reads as TGTGCCAGCAGTTTTGGGGGGGGCGGCAATCAGCCCCAGCATTTT.

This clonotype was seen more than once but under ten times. The CDR3 region has the DNA TGCGCCAGCAGCCTAAACTGGGGGGGAAACTACAATGAGCAGTTCTTC. This codes for CASSLNWGGNYNEQFF. The chain is built from TRBV5-1 and TRBJ2-1; 7 nucleotides agree with TRBD2. Trimming at V came to 4 bases and at J to 3 bases, leaving 10 bases not matched to a gene. Germline CDR1 is SGHRS and CDR2 is YFSETQ. The CDR3 runs 16 residues.

The CDR3 loop reads CASSEYRGREQYF. The CDR3 bases are TGTGCCAGCAGTGAATACAGGGGAAGGGAGCAGTACTTC. V usage is TRBV27 and J usage is TRBJ2-7; 7 bases agree with TRBD1. The CDR3 length is 13 residues. Germline V gene data show CDR1 as MNHEY and CDR2 as SMNVEV (reference sequence). The J segment lost 7 bases and the V segment lost 5 bases, leaving 8 bases of the junction unmatched.